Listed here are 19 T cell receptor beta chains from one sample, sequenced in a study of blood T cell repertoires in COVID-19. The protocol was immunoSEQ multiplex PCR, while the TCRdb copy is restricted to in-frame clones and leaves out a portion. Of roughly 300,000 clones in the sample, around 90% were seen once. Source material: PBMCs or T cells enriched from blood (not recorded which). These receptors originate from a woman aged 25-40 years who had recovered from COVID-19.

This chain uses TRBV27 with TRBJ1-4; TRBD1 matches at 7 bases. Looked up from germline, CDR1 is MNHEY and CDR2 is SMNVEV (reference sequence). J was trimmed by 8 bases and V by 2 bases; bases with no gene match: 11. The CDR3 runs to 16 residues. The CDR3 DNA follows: TGTGCCAGCAGTTTAGAGGCCTTTCCGGGACAGGAAAAACTGTTTTTT. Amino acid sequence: CASSLEAFPGQEKLFF.

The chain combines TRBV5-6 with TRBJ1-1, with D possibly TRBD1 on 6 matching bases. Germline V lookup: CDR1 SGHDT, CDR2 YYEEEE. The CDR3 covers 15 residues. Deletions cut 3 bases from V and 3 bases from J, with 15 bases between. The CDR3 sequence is CASSSQGGDYTEAFF. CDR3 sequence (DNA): TGTGCCAGCAGCTCCCAAGGGGGGGATTACACTGAAGCTTTCTTT.

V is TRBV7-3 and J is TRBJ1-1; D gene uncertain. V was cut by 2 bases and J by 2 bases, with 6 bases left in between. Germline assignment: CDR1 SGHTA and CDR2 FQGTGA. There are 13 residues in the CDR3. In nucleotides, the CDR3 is TGTGCCAGCAGCTTACAGTTAAACACTGAAGCTTTCTTT. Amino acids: CASSLQLNTEAFF.

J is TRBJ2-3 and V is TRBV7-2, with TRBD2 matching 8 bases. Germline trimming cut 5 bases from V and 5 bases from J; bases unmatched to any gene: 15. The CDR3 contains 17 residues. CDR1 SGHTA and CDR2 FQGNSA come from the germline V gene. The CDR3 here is CASSQGKRGGLVDTQYF. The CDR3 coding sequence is TGTGCCAGCAGCCAAGGAAAACGGGGGGGCCTAGTAGATACGCAGTATTTT. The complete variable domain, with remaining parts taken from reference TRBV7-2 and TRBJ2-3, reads GAGVSQSPSNKVTEKGKDVELRCDPISGHTALYWYRQSLGQGLEFLIYFQGNSAPDKSGLPSDRFSAERTGGSVSTLTIQRTQQEDSAVYLCASSQGKRGGLVDTQYFGPGTRLTVL.

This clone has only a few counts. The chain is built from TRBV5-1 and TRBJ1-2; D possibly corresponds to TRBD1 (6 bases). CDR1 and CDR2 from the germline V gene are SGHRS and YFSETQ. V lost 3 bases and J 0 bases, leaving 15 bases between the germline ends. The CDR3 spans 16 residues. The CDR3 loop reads CASSSLDRLANYGYTF. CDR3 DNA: TGCGCCAGCAGCTCGCTGGACAGATTAGCTAACTATGGCTACACCTTC.

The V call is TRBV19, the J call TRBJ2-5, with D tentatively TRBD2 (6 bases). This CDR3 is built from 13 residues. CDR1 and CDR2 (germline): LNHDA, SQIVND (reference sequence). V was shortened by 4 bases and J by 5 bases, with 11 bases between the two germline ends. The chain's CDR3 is CASSTGGGETQYF. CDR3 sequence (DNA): TGTGCCAGTAGTACCGGGGGTGGGGAGACCCAGTACTTC.

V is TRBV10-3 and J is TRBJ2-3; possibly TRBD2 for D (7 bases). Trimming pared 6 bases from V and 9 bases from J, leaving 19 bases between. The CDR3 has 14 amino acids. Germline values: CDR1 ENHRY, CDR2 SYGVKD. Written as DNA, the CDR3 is TGTGCCATCAGGATAAGTCAAGGGGGAGGGACGCAGTATTTT. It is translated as CAIRISQGGGTQYF.

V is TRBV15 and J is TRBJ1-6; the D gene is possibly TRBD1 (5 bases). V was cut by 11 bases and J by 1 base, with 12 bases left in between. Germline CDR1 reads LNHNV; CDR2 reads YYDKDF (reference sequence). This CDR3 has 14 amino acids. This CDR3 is CAWRDSSYNSPLHF. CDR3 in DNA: TGTGCCTGGCGGGACTCTTCCTATAATTCACCCCTCCACTTT.

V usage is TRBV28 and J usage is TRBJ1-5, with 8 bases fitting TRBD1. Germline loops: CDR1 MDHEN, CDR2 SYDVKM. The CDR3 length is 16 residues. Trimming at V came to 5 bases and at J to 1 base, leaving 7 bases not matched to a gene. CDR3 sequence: CASSPHTGGSNQPQHF. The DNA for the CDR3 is TGTGCCAGCAGTCCGCACACAGGGGGAAGCAATCAGCCCCAGCATTTT.

In DNA form, the CDR3 reads TGTGCCAGCAGCCAGAGACAGGGGTCCTATAATTCACCCCTCCACTTT. It codes for CASSQRQGSYNSPLHF. V usage is TRBV4-2 and J usage is TRBJ1-6; 8 bases are a match to TRBD1. J gave up 1 base and V 3 bases, and 2 bases lay outside the gene matches. CDR3 length: 16 residues. Germline loops: CDR1 LGHNA, CDR2 YNFKEQ.

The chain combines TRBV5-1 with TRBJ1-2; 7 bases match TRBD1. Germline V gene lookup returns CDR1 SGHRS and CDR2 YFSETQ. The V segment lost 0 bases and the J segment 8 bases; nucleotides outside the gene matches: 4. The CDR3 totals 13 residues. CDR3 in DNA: TGCGCCAGCAGCTTGGGAGACAGGGCCGGCTACACCTTC. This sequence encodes CASSLGDRAGYTF.

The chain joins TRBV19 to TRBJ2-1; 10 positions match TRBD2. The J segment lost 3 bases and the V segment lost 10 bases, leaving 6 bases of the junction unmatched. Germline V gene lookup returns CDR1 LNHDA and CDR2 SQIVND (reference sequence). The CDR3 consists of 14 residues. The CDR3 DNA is TGTGCCACCACGGGACTAGCGTTCTACAATGAGCAGTTCTTC. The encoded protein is CATTGLAFYNEQFF.

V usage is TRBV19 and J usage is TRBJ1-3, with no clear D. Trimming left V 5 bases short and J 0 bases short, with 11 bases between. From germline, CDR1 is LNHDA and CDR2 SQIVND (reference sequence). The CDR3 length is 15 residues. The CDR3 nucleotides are TGTGCCAGTAGTGTGTCCGCCGGCTCTGGAAACACCATATATTTT. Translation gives CASSVSAGSGNTIYF.

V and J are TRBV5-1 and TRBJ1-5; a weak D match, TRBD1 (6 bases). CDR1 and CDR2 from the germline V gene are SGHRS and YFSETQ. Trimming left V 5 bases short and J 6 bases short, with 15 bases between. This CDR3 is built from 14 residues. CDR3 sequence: CASSLEGVGQPQHF. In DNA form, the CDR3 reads TGCGCCAGCAGTCTCGAGGGGGTGGGTCAGCCCCAGCATTTT.

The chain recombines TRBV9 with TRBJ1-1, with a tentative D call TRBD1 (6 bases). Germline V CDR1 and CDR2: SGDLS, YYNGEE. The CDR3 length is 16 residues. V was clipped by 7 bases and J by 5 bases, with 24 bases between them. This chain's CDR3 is CASVNRETGLGTEAFF. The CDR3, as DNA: TGTGCCAGCGTTAATAGGGAAACAGGGCTGGGGACTGAAGCTTTCTTT.

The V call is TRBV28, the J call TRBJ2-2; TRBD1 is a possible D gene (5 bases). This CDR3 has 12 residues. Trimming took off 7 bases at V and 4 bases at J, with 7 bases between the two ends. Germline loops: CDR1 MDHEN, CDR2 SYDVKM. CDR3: CASNGATGELFF. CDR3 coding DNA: TGTGCCAGCAATGGGGCCACCGGGGAGCTGTTTTTT.

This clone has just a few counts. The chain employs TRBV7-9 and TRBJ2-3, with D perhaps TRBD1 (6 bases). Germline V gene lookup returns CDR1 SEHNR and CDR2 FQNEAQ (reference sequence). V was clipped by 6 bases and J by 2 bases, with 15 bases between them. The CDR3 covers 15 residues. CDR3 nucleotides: TGTGCCAGCAGTATCGGACAGCCTTCCACAGATACGCAGTATTTT. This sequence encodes CASSIGQPSTDTQYF.

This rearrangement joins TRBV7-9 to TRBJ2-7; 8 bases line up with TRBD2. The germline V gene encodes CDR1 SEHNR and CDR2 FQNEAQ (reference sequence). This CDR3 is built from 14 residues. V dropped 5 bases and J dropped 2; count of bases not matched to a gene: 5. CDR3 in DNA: TGTGCCAGCAGCGCCTCGGGAGGGCCCTACGAGCAGTACTTC. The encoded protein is CASSASGGPYEQYF.

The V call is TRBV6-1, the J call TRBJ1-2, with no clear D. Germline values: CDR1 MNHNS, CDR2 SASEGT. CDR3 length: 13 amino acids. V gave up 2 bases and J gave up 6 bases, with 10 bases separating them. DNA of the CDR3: TGTGCCAGCAGTGAACCAGGAATTCATGGCTACACCTTC. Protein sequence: CASSEPGIHGYTF.